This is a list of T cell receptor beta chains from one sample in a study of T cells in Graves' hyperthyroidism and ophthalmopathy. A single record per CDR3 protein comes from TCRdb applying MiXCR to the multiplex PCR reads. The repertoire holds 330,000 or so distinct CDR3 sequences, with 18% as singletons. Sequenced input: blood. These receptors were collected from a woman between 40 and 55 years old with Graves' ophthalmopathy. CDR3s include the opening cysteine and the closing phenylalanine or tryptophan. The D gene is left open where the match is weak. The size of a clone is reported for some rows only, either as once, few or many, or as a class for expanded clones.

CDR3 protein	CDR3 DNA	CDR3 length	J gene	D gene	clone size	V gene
CASSLSRSGRRETQYF	TGTGCCAGCAGTTTATCCCGGAGCGGGAGGAGGGAGACCCAGTACTTC	16	TRBJ2-5	TRBD2	many	TRBV27
CSARRLQGPSNGYTF	TGCAGTGCTAGACGACTACAGGGTCCCAGTAATGGCTACACCTTC	15	TRBJ1-2	NA	few	TRBV20-1
CASSSRGGLRSYEQYF	TGTGCCAGCAGTAGCCGAGGGGGCCTGAGATCCTACGAGCAGTACTTC	16	TRBJ2-7	TRBD1	NA	TRBV6-1
CASSVKQGQPQHF	TGTGCCAGCAGTGTTAAACAGGGTCAGCCCCAGCATTTT	13	TRBJ1-5	NA	many	TRBV11-2
CASSLSQRHQPQHF	TGTGCCAGCAGCCTCTCGCAACGGCATCAGCCCCAGCATTTT	14	TRBJ1-5	NA	many	TRBV12-3/TRBV12-4
CASSEAPNTEAFF	TGTGCCAGCAGTGAAGCACCGAACACTGAAGCTTTCTTT	13	TRBJ1-1	NA	NA	TRBV6-1
CASSFDRARLGTGEQYF	TGTGCCAGCAGTTTCGACCGTGCCCGACTAGGAACGGGCGAGCAGTACTTC	17	TRBJ2-7	NA	many	TRBV6-2/TRBV6-3
CSATPAGTGFYEQYF	TGCAGTGCTACCCCAGCTGGGACGGGCTTCTACGAGCAGTACTTC	15	TRBJ2-7	NA	many	TRBV20-1
CASMTSGSTGELFF	TGTGCCAGCATGACTAGCGGGAGCACCGGGGAGCTGTTTTTT	14	TRBJ2-2	TRBD2	many	TRBV6-2/TRBV6-3
CASSEPGQGAGNQPQHF	TGTGCCAGCAGCGAACCGGGACAGGGGGCTGGAAATCAGCCCCAGCATTTT	17	TRBJ1-5	TRBD1	many	TRBV12-3/TRBV12-4
CASSLRVGANTGELFF	TGTGCCAGCAGCTTACGGGTCGGGGCGAACACCGGGGAGCTGTTTTTT	16	TRBJ2-2	NA	many	TRBV11-2
CASSYSKIRLAGGTLSYEQYF	TGTGCCAGCAGTTACAGCAAGATAAGACTAGCGGGAGGTACACTCTCCTACGAGCAGTACTTC	21	TRBJ2-7	TRBD2	many	TRBV6-2/TRBV6-3
CSAREGFWAQETQYF	TGCAGTGCTAGAGAGGGCTTTTGGGCCCAAGAGACCCAGTACTTC	15	TRBJ2-5	NA	many	TRBV20-1
CASSSRVQISTAF	TGTGCCAGCAGTTCTCGAGTACAGATTTCCACCGCTTTC	13	TRBJ1-2	NA	many	TRBV12-3/TRBV12-4
CASTVTGVSYEQYF	TGTGCCAGCACCGTGACAGGGGTCTCCTACGAGCAGTACTTC	14	TRBJ2-7	TRBD1	many	TRBV12-3/TRBV12-4
CASNPGLAGSTDTQYF	TGTGCCAGCAATCCGGGACTAGCGGGTAGCACAGATACGCAGTATTTT	16	TRBJ2-3	TRBD2	many	TRBV12-3/TRBV12-4
CASEFGASNQPQHF	TGTGCCAGCGAATTTGGGGCCTCCAATCAGCCCCAGCATTTT	14	TRBJ1-5	NA	NA	TRBV6-1
CASSLPGLAGREQYF	TGTGCCAGCAGCTTACCGGGACTAGCGGGAAGGGAGCAGTACTTC	15	TRBJ2-7	TRBD2	many	TRBV13
CASSLVRQSYGYIF	TGTGCCAGCAGCTTAGTCCGACAGTCCTATGGCTACATCTTC	14	TRBJ1-2	NA	NA	TRBV7-2